The text below deals with one T cell receptor beta chain. This clonotype was recorded many times. Which antigen it targets is not known. Nothing much larger sits one base from this clone, and base qualities are not available. The data were taken from a study of identical twins listed by TCRdb under 2016. With respect to the entire study: To test whether fetal clonotypes persist, the study used deep sequencing on TCR alpha and beta repertoires from monozygotic twins, unrelated adults of various ages, and cord blood. Replicate twin experiments were performed at different times using different library preparation protocols to rule out contamination.

Receptor amplification or capture employed 5' RACE. TCRdb lists the instrument as Illumina HiSeq 2000. Template switching introduced a universal primer binding site; the final cDNA contained a unique molecular identifier, enabling accurate counting of TCR cDNA molecules. Specific primers in the conserved constant-segment region were used to synthesize first-strand cDNA for TCR alpha and beta chains. To control for contamination, every cDNA library was double barcoded, receiving both a SMART-Mk sample barcode and Illumina barcodes. TruSeq adapter sequences, together with Illumina sample barcodes, were added in two successive PCR steps. Sequencing of the TCR alpha and beta cDNA libraries was done on the Illumina HiSeq platform using custom primers. In the original analysis: Unique molecular identifiers were extracted from raw reads with MiGEC, and CDR3 positions were determined with MiXCR. Recombination models were inferred per individual with the repgenHMM and IGoR tools using an EM algorithm. Shared clonotype analysis was performed with the tcR package in R, normalizing sharing by the product of cloneset sizes. To study raw recombination without the effects of thymic and clonal selection, out-of-frame nonproductive sequences were analyzed. Through fastp at Q25 and MiXCR, TCRdb rebuilt clones from the public reads, retaining in-frame beta chains. Every CDR3 protein is listed once, alongside the most common genes and DNA of its rows. What appears here as the V and J calls and clone size reflects TCRdb's work, not the paper's. For this sample the table gives approximately 150,000 distinct CDR3 sequences, of which approximately 4% were detected only once. Of the sample, 8.1% is held by the ten largest clones.

Every donor in the study was a healthy Caucasian. Miltenyi CD45RO+ enrichment and human naive T-cell isolation kits were used to isolate memory (CD45RO+) and naive T cells from PBMC. Taken from cysteine to phenylalanine, the CDR3 has 13 residues. Only the CDR3 DNA stays, 39 bases, in frame from base 1. V was cut back by 3 bases and J by 4 bases, leaving a gap of 7 bases between them. What the work shows at the level of the full study, not this receptor alone: Conclusions relied on cross-sectional statistical analysis, since the same donors could not be followed over many years. Invariant T cells such as MAIT and iNKT could partly confound zero-insertion analyses, though diverse VJ usage argued against this for most clonotypes. In monozygotic twins, out-of-frame TCR alpha sharing was systematically underestimated by recombination models, although the models agreed with sharing between unrelated individuals. Compared with coincidental sharing between unrelated individuals, out-of-frame TCR alpha sequences shared between twins showed an excess of sequences with low generation probability. Excess twin sharing in beta out-of-frame sequences was weaker because fewer shared sequences lowered the signal-to-noise ratio. Fewer insertions were carried by abundant cord blood beta clonotypes, a similar but weaker trend appeared in young adult naive repertoires, and no such trend appeared in memory repertoires.

The V and J segments used are TRBV12-3 or TRBV12-4 and TRBJ2-1, with the D gene uncertain. The receptor was derived from a man younger than 35 in good health. The sample taken for sequencing was memory T cells sorted from blood. The cell subset or site label, read with the paper, signifies: CD45RO+ enriched T cells. CDR3 protein: CASSFSLYNEQFF. The DNA is as follows: TGTGCCAGCAGTTTCTCCCTGTACAATGAGCAGTTCTTC.